The source of this TCR beta chain is a study of cytomegalovirus exposure and HLA in healthy donors (dated by TCRdb to about 2017). For context, the study as a whole: According to an earlier analysis of around 600 of the donors, about 179 million T cells yielded roughly 100 million unique TCR beta sequences and more than 250 Gb of sequence data. Among the approximately 420 genotyped donors, about 83% belonged to the genetic ancestry cluster associated with self-reported Caucasian donors. An earlier analysis of 587 of the donors used high-throughput TCR beta sequencing to judge whether each TCR beta V gene segment behaved as functional or pseudogenic. In a later analysis, previously published TCR beta repertoires from 550 to 750 donors were re-analyzed and high-resolution HLA genotyping was added so that TCR occurrence patterns could be studied. Genome-wide SNP genotypes for about 55% of the roughly 670 donors were used in a later genetic analysis, which treated that subset as a discovery cohort. An early release that covered several hundred HLA-typed donors contained around 330 gigabases of sequencing data and about 84 million unique TCR sequences. Typing coverage varied by locus: about 629-640 donors for A, B, C, DRB1 and DQB1; under 550 for DQA1; more than 600 for DPA1; fewer than 480 for DPB1. Among some 400 genotyped donors of the cohort, an average of roughly 230,000 unique TCR beta nucleotide sequences was sequenced per donor, of which about 19% were non-productive. Along with the approximately 650-subject first cohort, a separate validation cohort of over a hundred different subjects was used. The study profiled the T cell repertoires of more than 500 subjects by immunosequencing and related them to cytomegalovirus serostatus. The later analysis used no new phenotypic data to find candidate immune exposures, relying instead on TCR beta sequences and their occurrence across donors. HLA typing covered class I and class II loci at four-digit resolution. To predict cytomegalovirus infection status, the study brought together high-throughput TCR immunosequencing, statistical association of individual TCRs with disease status, and machine learning. The study aimed to test whether cataloging public T cell receptors could reveal signatures of past pathogen exposure. All discovery cohort repertoires had been generated on a single sequencing platform. Alongside the repertoire data, information on donor age, sex, ethnicity and CMV serostatus was compiled. Roughly 5 DR-DQ haplotypes were handled as single units for association and clustering, since linkage in the cohort was strong.

A note on this clone: The clone's antigen remains unknown. No qualities accompany the bases; no much larger clone lies one base away. This sample includes further DNA sequences coding for the same CDR3.

Libraries were prepared through the immunoSEQ multiplex PCR assay. For the multiplex PCR, a mixture combining 60 forward primers for TCR Vbeta segments and 13 reverse primers for TCR Jbeta segments was used. Amplification of the CDR3 region of rearranged TCR beta genes was performed with a multiplex PCR assay on genomic DNA. Amplified TCR beta libraries were sequenced as 87-base-pair reads on the Illumina HiSeq System. For the original study's pipeline: Across the 700 or so repertoires, a later analysis counted approximately 83 million unique TCR beta chains, 9.5 million to 13 million of which were shared by at least two donors. A nearest-neighbor algorithm error-corrected the raw reads and collapsed the reads into unique sequences, merging closely related sequences to remove PCR and sequencing errors. To assign V, D and J gene segments, CDR3 sequences were aligned to IMGT reference sequences. For a sequence to be retained, a match of at least six nucleotides was required to both a V gene segment and a J gene segment. Rearrangements were classified as productive when the CDR3 lacked stop codons and remained in frame with V and J, and all other rearrangements were classified as non-productive. CDR3 was defined by IMGT convention, running from the second conserved V-encoded cysteine to the conserved J-encoded phenylalanine. The earlier analysis of 500 to 650 of the donors excluded any sequence lacking an unambiguous match to a single V gene segment. An earlier analysis of a few hundred of the donors called V segments functional above 56.7% productive rearrangements and segregating when the between-donor standard deviation exceeded 5%. A statistical classification framework was built for diagnosing cytomegalovirus status from the catalog of TCR beta chain sequences. A later analysis assigned V and J genes by comparing TCR nucleotide sequences with IMGT/GENE-DB human TR gene sequences. The TCRdist pipeline was used in a later analysis to assign CDR3 sequences and most-parsimonious VDJ recombination scenarios. A later analysis defined each TCR beta chain by its CDR3 amino acid sequence plus V-gene family, and excluded reads lacking a unique V-gene family. A later analysis removed several hundred highly shared, low-generation-probability nucleotide sequences to deal with suspected cross-contamination and a sequencing artifact. For each public chain, a later analysis derived a clonal expansion index from normalized ranks of inferred template counts within each repertoire. In a later analysis, generation probabilities were computed using a VDJ recombination model fitted to out-of-frame rearrangements, and the results were checked against IGoR. Hypergeometric tests were used in a later analysis to score TCR-TCR, TCR-HLA and TCR-CMV co-occurrence, with a repertoire-size bias correction applied to the TCR pairs. A later analysis estimated false discovery rates by permuting HLA or CMV assignments 20 times. In a later analysis, co-occurring TCRs were grouped with DBSCAN, and TCRdist sequence similarity was added when clustering was performed within HLA-allele-positive subsets. Repertoires with fewer than 30,000 or more than 120,000 public chains, plus five repertoires with anomalous nucleotide sharing, were excluded from co-occurrence clustering. The immuneACCESS repertoire file appears here via TCRdb, limited to in-frame rearrangements. These files lack a portion of the clones; in checked studies, under half of the deficit traces to unresolved V genes, and the cause of the others is not known. The V and J calls and clone size were taken over from that table, and D and trimming were inferred from the DNA. In this sample the table shows about 130,000 clones, about 72% of which occur a single time. The leading ten clones occupy 1.4% to 1.5% of the sample.

The cohort consisted of 650 to 700 healthy bone marrow donors. All cohort members were sampled while nominally healthy, although unrecorded immune exposures were likely present. The donor tested CMV seronegative, placing the donor among the roughly 340 seronegative members of the cohort. Each donor provided a peripheral blood sample, and peripheral blood mononuclear cells were used for TCR beta sequencing. The Qiagen DNeasy Blood Extraction Kit was used to extract genomic DNA from the blood cell samples. Study-wide findings and limitations: In an earlier analysis of 587 of the donors, most TCR beta V segments appeared in productive rearrangements about 87% or about 30% of the time, broadly matching IMGT annotations. Presence/absence analyses assumed roughly uniform sequencing depth across donors, an assumption that may not hold. A later analysis found that TCR association rates varied across HLA loci, with DRB1 alleles showing the most associated TCRs and HLA-C alleles the fewest. A later analysis associated about 17,000 TCR beta sequences with specific HLA alleles at a false discovery rate of 0.05. Immune exposure information for the cohort was limited to CMV serostatus. Strong co-occurrence of HLA alleles, especially DR and DQ, made assigning TCR associations to individual alleles difficult. HLA typing was unavailable for some donors at each locus, so association tests used only the typed subset. In a later genetic analysis, fewer N-insertions in productive TCRs were reported among donors in an Asian-associated ancestry cluster than the roughly 640-donor mean. In vitro tests confirmed that a few of the cytomegalovirus-associated TCR beta chains recognize cytomegalovirus antigens. The 87-base-pair reads could not distinguish some IMGT-functional V segments, including TRBV6-2 and TRBV6-3, so those segments were excluded. The classifier was reported to diagnose cytomegalovirus status with high specificity and sensitivity in both the original cohort and the validation cohort. Because counts were too low, around 17 rarely observed V segments, including chromosome 9 orphons, were left out of the earlier analysis of several hundred of the donors. The study listed approximately 160 TCR beta chains as associated with cytomegalovirus. It was suggested by the authors that the approach could potentially be generalized to other disease states and immunological phenotypes. While some public TCRs were present in many individuals, most TCR sequences turned up only very rarely across donors. V-gene and J-gene trimming of TCR beta chains was associated with a missense DCLRE1C variant in a later genetic analysis, and the association was replicated in an independent cohort. In a later analysis, most CMV-associated TCR beta chains were found to appear HLA-restricted, with HLA associations seemingly driven largely by CMV exposure. Linkage disequilibrium might explain the correlated functional status among segregating V segments, but an unknown experimental factor could not be ruled out. Compared with equally common non-associated chains, HLA-associated TCR beta chains in a later analysis were more clonally expanded and had lower generation probabilities. According to a later analysis, parvovirus B19, influenza, CMV and Epstein-Barr virus appeared linked to several top co-occurrence clusters. A further reported finding was that TCR beta sequences accurately predicted the HLA-A and HLA-B alleles for most subjects in the first cohort. A cluster of highly shared sequence variants was judged likely to represent a technical artifact of the sequencing pipeline. The cohort was sequenced for TCR beta chains only, and without alpha or paired-chain data the features that could be detected were limited.

CDR1 and CDR2, per the germline V gene, are MNHNS and SASEGT. The germline ends are 6 bases apart after V is trimmed by 2 bases and J by 7 bases. The CDR3 has 12 amino acids, counting the end cysteine and phenylalanine. Only the CDR3 region is kept as DNA, spanning 36 bases read in frame from base 1. The sequence came from a female donor in good health and CMV-seronegative. Sequencing was carried out using PBMCs. The chain is assembled from TRBV6-1 and TRBJ1-3, and TRBD1 may be the D gene, going by 6 matching bases. The DNA is TGTGCCAGCAGTGAAAGGGGGAACACCATATATTTT. Translated, it gives CASSERGNTIYF.